This TCR beta chain was sequenced for a study of cytomegalovirus exposure and HLA in healthy donors. Findings and caveats of the study: In the 90 to 150 validation repertoires, about 94% of cluster scores exceeded 0, per a later analysis. The study flagged some 170 TCR beta chains as cytomegalovirus-associated.

Comment on this clone: The antigen is not known.

TCRdb's table, derived via immunoSEQ multiplex PCR, lists solely in-frame clones and lacks some. The sample lists 100,000 to 150,000 clones, 89% occurring once. Germline CDR1 SGHRS, CDR2 YFSETQ. Unmatched junction bases numbered 5, after V lost 4 bases and J lost 7 bases. The CDR3 is made up of 15 amino acids. Sequences were obtained from PBMCs. The chain employs TRBV5-1 and TRBJ1-6; 10 bases line up with TRBD1. This sequence was found in a woman between 18 and 30 years old in good health and CMV-seronegative. The CDR3 DNA reads TGCGCCAGCAGCGATCCGGGACAGGGGAATTCACCCCTCCACTTT. Translating gives CASSDPGQGNSPLHF.